These T cell receptor beta chains were read from a single sample in a study of T cell clones after liver transplantation. This table comes from immunoSEQ multiplex PCR, and its TCRdb copy is limited to in-frame clones, with some not included. The sample lists about 16,000 clones, around 81% occurring once. This specimen consisted of CD8+ T cells from blood, obtained 48 months after liver transplant. Receptors were obtained from a human patient who received a liver transplant. Some T cells could come from the graft donor. CDR3s leave out the opening cysteine and the closing phenylalanine or tryptophan.

TRBV6-6 | ASSPGTNNERQF
TRBV7-8 | ASSQGGGSAVYEQY
TRBV7-6 | ASSPRGTEQY
TRBV6-5 | ASSYGSSQPQH
TRBV4-3 | ASSQAGNTEAF
TRBV30 | ASTMPQLLWGDRYEQY
TRBV27 | ASSYSRGNYGYT
TRBV4-3 | ASSPLLAEVTDTQY
TRBV5-6 | ASSNEGITYEQY
TRBV5-6 | ASSLAGAGPYSYEQY
TRBV7-9 | ASSLGDRSYEQY
TRBV7-6 | ASSLGGGTQY
TRBV27 | ASSRGQGYGYT
TRBV7-9 | ASSLVGDIENQPQH
TRBV12-5 | ASGLDTTGAPREQY
TRBV7-3 | ASSEADEQF
TRBV30 | AWSVGPISYEQY
TRBV4-1 | ASSQGSSVVQY
TRBV5-6 | ASSLGQAIYGYT
TRBV4-1 | ASSRGLASGELF
TRBV29-1 | SVEDPKGQGRAGELF
TRBV7-9 | ASSSTGTGPEAF
TRBV6-5 | ASGGPLYEQY
TRBV14 | ASSQVSSGATDTQY
TRBV6-1 | ASSEWANQPQH
TRBV5-1 | ASSITGSYEQY
TRBV6-5 | ASSYVARHEQY
TRBV11-3 | ASRREGELF
TRBV20-1 | SASLDNEQF
TRBV19 | ASSWANYGYT
TRBV4-1 | ASSQDRTGHREQY
TRBV4-3 | ASSQDLSGYEQY